The clone carrying this T cell receptor (beta chain) was detected many times. The antigen is unknown. This CDR3 is 14 amino acids long. V lost 3 bases and J 4 bases, leaving 13 bases between the germline ends. Germline V CDR1 and CDR2: SGDLS, YYNGEE. This sample is drawn from a study of T cells in Graves' hyperthyroidism and ophthalmopathy. Notes on the study in general: Before onset, by a median of around 6.4 months, the model predicted ophthalmopathy.

Amplification yielded TCR beta CDR3 regions, with RNA transcripts as the source. HTBI primers were employed in a first-round RT-PCR of the TCR CDR3. TCRdb fed the multiplex PCR reads into MiXCR, producing one record per CDR3 protein. Of fewer than 650,000 distinct CDR3 sequences listed, roughly 15% are singletons. The receptor comes from a woman between 40 and 50 years old with Graves' ophthalmopathy. The chain recombines TRBV9 with TRBJ1-1; perhaps TRBD1 as D (6 bases). The source material was blood. CDR3 region: CASSAITGSTEAFF. In nucleotides, the CDR3 is TGTGCCAGCAGCGCCATAACAGGGTCCACTGAAGCTTTCTTT.